The clone carrying this TCR beta chain was observed a single time. The entry originates in a study of cytomegalovirus exposure and HLA in healthy donors. The primer mix had 60 Vbeta and 13 Jbeta primers. The data were produced by immunoSEQ multiplex PCR, yet TCRdb's version contains in-frame clones alone and is incomplete. The sample gives approximately 170,000 clones, 79% of which show up once; about 2.3% is in the top ten. The receptor's source is a woman between 50 and 59 years old in good health and CMV-seronegative. Source material: PBMCs.

Written as DNA, the CDR3 is TGTGCCAGCAGCTTGGGGACAGCCGGAGATACGCAGTATTTT. This gives the protein CASSLGTAGDTQYF. The V and J genes are TRBV7-2 and TRBJ2-3, with 7 bases matching TRBD1. The ends lost 3 bases at V and 5 bases at J; junction bases unmatched: 5. Germline CDR1 reads SGHTA; CDR2 reads FQGNSA. CDR3 length: 14 amino acids. Complete variable domain (other parts from reference TRBV7-2 and TRBJ2-3): GAGVSQSPSNKVTEKGKDVELRCDPISGHTALYWYRQSLGQGLEFLIYFQGNSAPDKSGLPSDRFSAERTGGSVSTLTIQRTQQEDSAVYLCASSLGTAGDTQYFGPGTRLTVL.